These T cell receptor beta chains were read from a single sample in a study of cytomegalovirus exposure and HLA in healthy donors. The assay was immunoSEQ multiplex PCR, and TCRdb's table has in-frame clones only and misses some. The sample includes roughly 190,000 clones, around three quarters of them seen just once. Sequencing used PBMCs. These receptors were collected from a young woman in good health and CMV-seropositive. CDR3s include the opening cysteine and the closing phenylalanine or tryptophan. Each record gives: V gene, D gene, clone size, J gene, CDR3 DNA, CDR3 protein. D genes are given only for firm matches. Expanded clones get a size class; other rows say once, few or many, or leave the size out.

>TRBV7-9|TRBD1|NA|TRBJ1-6
TGTGCCAGCAGCCCGCGGACAGGAGGAAATTCACCCCTCCACTTT
CASSPRTGGNSPLHF
>TRBV4-1|NA|NA|TRBJ2-7
TGCGCCAGCAGCCAATACCACGGGACTCCCCTCGAGCAGTACTTC
CASSQYHGTPLEQYF
>TRBV29-1|NA|NA|TRBJ2-1
TGCAGCGTCCTCACAGGTATCGCGAACAATGAGCAGTTCTTC
CSVLTGIANNEQFF
>TRBV15|TRBD1|NA|TRBJ1-4
TGTGCCACCAGCAGTTCAGGGGGCCTGGGAGAAAAACTGTTTTTT
CATSSSGGLGEKLFF
>TRBV28|NA|NA|TRBJ1-6
TGTGCCAGCAGCCCTCCCGGGGGTATGAATTCACCCCTCCACTTT
CASSPPGGMNSPLHF
>TRBV15|TRBD2|NA|TRBJ2-1
TGTGCCACCAGCAGAGACTGGAGGCGGGGGGGCAATGAGCAGTTCTTC
CATSRDWRRGGNEQFF
>TRBV7-8|NA|NA|TRBJ2-3
TGTGCCAGCACCCAGGGGCGCCTCCTCACAGATACGCAGTATTTT
CASTQGRLLTDTQYF
>TRBV9|NA|NA|TRBJ2-2
TGTGCCAGCAGCGTACCCGGGAAGGACACCGGGGAGCTGTTTTTT
CASSVPGKDTGELFF
>TRBV4-1|NA|NA|TRBJ1-4
TGCGCCAGCAGCCAAGGGGGCAGAAGAGATGAAAAACTGTTTTTT
CASSQGGRRDEKLFF
>TRBV5-5|NA|NA|TRBJ1-1
TGTGCCAGCAGCCAACAGGGATGGAACACTGAAGCTTTCTTT
CASSQQGWNTEAFF
>TRBV6-6|TRBD1|NA|TRBJ2-1
TGTGCCAGCAGTGCTCCCCTCGGGACAGATGACAATGAGCAGTTCTTC
CASSAPLGTDDNEQFF
>TRBV4-1|TRBD2|NA|TRBJ2-2
TGCGCCAGCAGCCTCGGGAGGGGAAACACCGGGGAGCTGTTTTTT
CASSLGRGNTGELFF
>TRBV27|NA|NA|TRBJ1-1
TGTGCCAGCAGTTTAATCGGGGGGAACACTGAAGCTTTCTTT
CASSLIGGNTEAFF
>TRBV19|NA|few|TRBJ1-5
TGTGCCAGTAGACAGGGATCAGCACAGCCCCAGCATTTT
CASRQGSAQPQHF
>TRBV19|NA|few|TRBJ1-1
TGTGCCAGTATGCTAGGGAGATCGAACACTGAAGCTTTCTTT
CASMLGRSNTEAFF
>TRBV19|NA|NA|TRBJ2-1
TGTGCCAGTAGTATCGGTGAAAAGCAGTTCTTC
CASSIGEKQFF
>TRBV28|TRBD1|few|TRBJ1-1
TGTGCCAGCATCACAAACAGGGGGATCGAAAATGAAGCTTTCTTT
CASITNRGIENEAFF
>TRBV7-4|NA|NA|TRBJ1-3
TGTGCCAGCAGCTTAGGGTCATCAGGGAACTCTGGAAACACCATATATTTT
CASSLGSSGNSGNTIYF
>TRBV19|TRBD2|NA|TRBJ2-5
TGTGCCAGTAGTAATTTGGGACTAGCGGGGACCCAGTACTTC
CASSNLGLAGTQYF
>TRBV28|NA|NA|TRBJ2-3
TGTGCCAGCAGTTCCTCTAGCACAGATACGCAGTATTTT
CASSSSSTDTQYF
>TRBV5-4|NA|NA|TRBJ2-7
TGTGCCAGCAGTCAAGAAGAGAAGACCGGAAACTACGAGCAGTACTTC
CASSQEEKTGNYEQYF
>TRBV14|TRBD1|NA|TRBJ1-2
TGTGCCAGCAGCCAAGGCGGCTTGACAGGGGGCCATGGCTACACCTTC
CASSQGGLTGGHGYTF
>TRBV28|TRBD2|NA|TRBJ2-1
TGTGCCAGCAGTTGGGGCGGGAGTAATTCCTACAATGAGCAGTTCTTC
CASSWGGSNSYNEQFF
>TRBV7-2|NA|NA|TRBJ1-1
TGTGCCAGCAGCTTAGAGGGGGTGAGCGGCACTGAAGCTTTCTTT
CASSLEGVSGTEAFF
>TRBV9|TRBD1|NA|TRBJ1-6
TGTGCCAGCAGCGGAACCGGGACAGGTTACCCACCCCTCCACTTT
CASSGTGTGYPPLHF
>TRBV11-2|NA|NA|TRBJ2-5
TGTGCCAGCAGCTTAGAAGTGGCTAGATCCGAGACCCAGTACTTC
CASSLEVARSETQYF
>TRBV29-1|NA|NA|TRBJ2-7
TGCAGCGTTCGCAGCGCCTACGAGCAGTACTTC
CSVRSAYEQYF
>TRBV7-3|NA|NA|TRBJ1-1
TGTGCCAGCAGCTTCACGACAGGCACTGAAGCTTTCTTT
CASSFTTGTEAFF
>TRBV2|NA|NA|TRBJ1-4
TGTGCCAGCAGTCCGAACCGGAGGGAAAAACTGTTTTTT
CASSPNRREKLFF
>TRBV7-6|NA|NA|TRBJ2-2
TGTGCCAGCAGCCCAGGCAACACCGGGGAGCTGTTTTTT
CASSPGNTGELFF
>TRBV6-1|TRBD1|NA|TRBJ1-4
TGTGCCAGCACGGACAGGGAAGAGGAAAAACTGTTTTTT
CASTDREEEKLFF
>TRBV6-1|TRBD1|NA|TRBJ2-2
TGTGCCAGCAGTGATTCGTACAGGGGCGAGGAGCTGTTTTTT
CASSDSYRGEELFF
>TRBV28|TRBD2|NA|TRBJ2-7
TGTGCCAGCAGTTTACTGGGGGGGAGGGCCTACGAGCAGTACTTC
CASSLLGGRAYEQYF
>TRBV9|TRBD1|NA|TRBJ1-2
TGTGCCAGCTCCCCGGGACAGCTCTATGGCTACACCTTC
CASSPGQLYGYTF
>TRBV6-5|TRBD2|once|TRBJ2-6
TGTGCCAGCAGACTAGCGGGGGCCGGGGCCAACGTCCTGACTTTC
CASRLAGAGANVLTF
>TRBV28|TRBD1|NA|TRBJ2-5
TGTGCCAGCAGTTTACTGCTGCAATGGACAGGTCAAGAGACCCAGTACTTC
CASSLLLQWTGQETQYF
>TRBV2|TRBD2|NA|TRBJ2-7
TGTGCCAGCAGTGATAGCGGGGTAACCTACGAGCAGTACTTC
CASSDSGVTYEQYF
>TRBV4-1|NA|few|TRBJ1-6
TGCGCCAGCAGCCAATATCCAGGGATTATAAGAACCAATTCACCCCTCCACTTT
CASSQYPGIIRTNSPLHF
>TRBV27|TRBD1|NA|TRBJ1-2
TGTGCCAGCAGTTTCCGAAGGGGGCCGTACTATGGCTACACCTTC
CASSFRRGPYYGYTF
>TRBV7-8|NA|few|TRBJ1-3
TGTGCCAGCAGCTTAGACAGATTCTCTGGAAACACCATATATTTT
CASSLDRFSGNTIYF
>TRBV7-9|TRBD2|NA|TRBJ2-1
TGTGCCAGCAGCTTAGCGCGACTAGCGGGAGATCCGTTCTTC
CASSLARLAGDPFF